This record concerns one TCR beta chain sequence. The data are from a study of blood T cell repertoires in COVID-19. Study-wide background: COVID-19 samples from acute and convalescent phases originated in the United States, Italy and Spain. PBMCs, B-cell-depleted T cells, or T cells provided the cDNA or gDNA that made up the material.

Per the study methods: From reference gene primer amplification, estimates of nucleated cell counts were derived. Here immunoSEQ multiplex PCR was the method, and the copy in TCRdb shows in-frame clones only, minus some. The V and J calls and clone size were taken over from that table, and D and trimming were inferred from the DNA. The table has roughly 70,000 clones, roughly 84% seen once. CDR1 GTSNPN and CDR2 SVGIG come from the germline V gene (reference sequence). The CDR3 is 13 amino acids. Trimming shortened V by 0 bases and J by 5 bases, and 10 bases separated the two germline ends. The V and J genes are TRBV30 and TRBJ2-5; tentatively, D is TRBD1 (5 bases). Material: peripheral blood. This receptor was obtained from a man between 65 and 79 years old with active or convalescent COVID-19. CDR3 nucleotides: TGTGCCTGGAGTGTACAGGCGGCCGAGACCCAGTACTTC. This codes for CAWSVQAAETQYF. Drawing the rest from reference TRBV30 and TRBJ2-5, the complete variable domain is SQTIHQWPATLVQPVGSPLSLECTVEGTSNPNLYWYRQAAGRGLQLLFYSVGIGQISSEVPQNLSASRPQDRQFILSSKKLLLSDSGFYLCAWSVQAAETQYFGPGTRLLVL.